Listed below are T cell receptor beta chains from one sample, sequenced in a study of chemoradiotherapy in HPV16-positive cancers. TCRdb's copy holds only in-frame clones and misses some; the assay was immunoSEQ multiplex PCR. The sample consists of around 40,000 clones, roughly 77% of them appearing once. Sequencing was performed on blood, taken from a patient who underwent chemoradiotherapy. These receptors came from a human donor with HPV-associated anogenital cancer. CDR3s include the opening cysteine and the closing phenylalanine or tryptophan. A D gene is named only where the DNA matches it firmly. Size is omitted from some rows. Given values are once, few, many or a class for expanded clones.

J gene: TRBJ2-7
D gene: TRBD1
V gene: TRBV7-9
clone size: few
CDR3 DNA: TGTGCCAGCAGCTTAAGGACAGGGTACGACGAGCAGTACTTC
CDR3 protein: CASSLRTGYDEQYF

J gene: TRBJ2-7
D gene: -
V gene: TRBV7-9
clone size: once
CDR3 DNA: TGTGCCAGCAGCTTAGCACAGGGACCCTACGAGCAGTACTTC
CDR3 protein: CASSLAQGPYEQYF

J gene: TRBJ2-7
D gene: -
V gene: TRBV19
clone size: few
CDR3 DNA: TGTGCCAGTAGTGTTAACAGGGTTGGCGAGCAGTACTTC
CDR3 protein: CASSVNRVGEQYF

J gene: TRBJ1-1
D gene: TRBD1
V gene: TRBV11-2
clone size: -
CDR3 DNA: TGTGCCAGCAGCCGCCGGGACAGGGGCGGGGAACTTCGAGCTTTCTTT
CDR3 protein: CASSRRDRGGELRAFF

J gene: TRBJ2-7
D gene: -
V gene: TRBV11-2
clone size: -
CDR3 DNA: TGTGCCAGCAGCTCCCTCTACGAGCAGTACTTC
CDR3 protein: CASSSLYEQYF

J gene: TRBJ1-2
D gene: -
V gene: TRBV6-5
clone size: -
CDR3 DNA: TGTGCCAGCAGCCACGTGGGAGAATCCTATGGCTACACCTTC
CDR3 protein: CASSHVGESYGYTF

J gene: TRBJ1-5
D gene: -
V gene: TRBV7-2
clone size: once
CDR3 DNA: TGTGCCAGCAGCTTAGTGGGGGGCCAGGCTAGCAATCAGCCCCAGCATTTT
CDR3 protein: CASSLVGGQASNQPQHF

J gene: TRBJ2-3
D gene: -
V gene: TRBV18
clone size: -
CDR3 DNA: TGTGCCAGCTCTTCCGGCCCTTCCGATACGCAGTATTTT
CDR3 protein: CASSSGPSDTQYF

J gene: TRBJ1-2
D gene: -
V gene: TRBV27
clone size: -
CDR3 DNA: TGTGCCAGCAGCCTCACAGGGCTTGGACCGAGCGGCTACACCTTC
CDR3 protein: CASSLTGLGPSGYTF

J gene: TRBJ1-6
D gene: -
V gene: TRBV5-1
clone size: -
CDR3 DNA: TGCGCCAGCAGCTCAGACCCCCCAGGGGCCTACTCACCCCTCCACTTT
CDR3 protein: CASSSDPPGAYSPLHF

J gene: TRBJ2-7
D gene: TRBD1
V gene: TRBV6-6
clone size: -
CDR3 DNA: TGTGCCAGCAGACCAGGGGGCCAGGCCTACGAGCAGTACTTC
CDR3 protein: CASRPGGQAYEQYF

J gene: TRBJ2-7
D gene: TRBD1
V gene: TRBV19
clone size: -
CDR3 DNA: TGTGCCAGTACCCCCGGACAGGCCAGCTCCTACGAGCAGTACTTC
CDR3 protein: CASTPGQASSYEQYF

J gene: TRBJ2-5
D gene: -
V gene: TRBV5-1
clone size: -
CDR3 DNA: TGCGCCAGCAGCTTGGCCACAGGGCAAGAGACCCAGTACTTC
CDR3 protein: CASSLATGQETQYF

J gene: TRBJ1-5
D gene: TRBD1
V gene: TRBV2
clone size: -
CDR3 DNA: TGTGCCAGCCGTAAAACGGACAGGGGGCTTAGGGGCAATCAGCCCCAGCATTTT
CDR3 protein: CASRKTDRGLRGNQPQHF

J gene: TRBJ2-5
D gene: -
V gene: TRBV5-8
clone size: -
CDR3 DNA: TGTGCCAGCAGCTGGGATAAAGAGACCCAGTACTTC
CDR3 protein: CASSWDKETQYF

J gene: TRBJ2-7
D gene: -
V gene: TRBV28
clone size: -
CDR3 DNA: TGTGCCATCTCGGACGTTCTTTACGAGCAGTACTTC
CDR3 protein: CAISDVLYEQYF

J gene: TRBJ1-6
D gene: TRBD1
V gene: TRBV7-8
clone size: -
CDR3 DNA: TGTGCCAGCAGCCCCGGGACAGTTTATTCACCCCTCCACTTT
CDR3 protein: CASSPGTVYSPLHF